This T cell receptor (beta chain) derives from a study of control samples from healthy donors and cancer patients. Profiled with immunoSEQ multiplex PCR; TCRdb holds only in-frame clones, not every one. The data hold 100,000 to 150,000 clones, with around 87% observed a single time. The germline CDR1 and CDR2 sequences are SEHNR and FQNEAQ (reference sequence). The ends lost 4 bases at V and 6 bases at J; junction bases unmatched: 7. The CDR3 has 15 residues. This clonotype was sampled from a man between 35 and 55 years old in good health. Input material: blood. The genes are TRBV7-9 and TRBJ2-1; 9 bases are a match to TRBD1. CDR3 region: CASSSLGQGSNEQFF. Written as DNA, the CDR3 is TGTGCCAGCAGCTCCTTGGGACAGGGATCCAATGAGCAGTTCTTC.